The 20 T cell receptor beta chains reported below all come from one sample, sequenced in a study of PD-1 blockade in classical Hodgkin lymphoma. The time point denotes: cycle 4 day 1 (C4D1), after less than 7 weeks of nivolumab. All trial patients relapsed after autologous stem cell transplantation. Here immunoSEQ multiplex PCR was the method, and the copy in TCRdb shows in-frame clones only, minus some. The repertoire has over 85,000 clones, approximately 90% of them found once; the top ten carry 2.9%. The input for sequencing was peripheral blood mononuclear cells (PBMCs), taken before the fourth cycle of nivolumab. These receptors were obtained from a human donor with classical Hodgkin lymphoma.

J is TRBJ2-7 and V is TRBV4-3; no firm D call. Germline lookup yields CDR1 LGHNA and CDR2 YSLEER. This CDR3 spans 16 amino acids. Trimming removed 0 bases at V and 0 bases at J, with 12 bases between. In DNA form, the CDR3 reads TGCGCCAGCAGCCAAGATGAGAGGTCAAACTCCTACGAGCAGTACTTC. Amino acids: CASSQDERSNSYEQYF.

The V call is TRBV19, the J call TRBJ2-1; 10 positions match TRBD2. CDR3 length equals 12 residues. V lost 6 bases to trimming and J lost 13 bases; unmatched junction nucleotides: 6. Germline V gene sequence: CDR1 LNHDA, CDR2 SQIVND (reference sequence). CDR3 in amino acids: CASSGLAASQFF. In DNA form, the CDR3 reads TGTGCCAGTAGCGGACTAGCGGCCTCTCAGTTCTTC.

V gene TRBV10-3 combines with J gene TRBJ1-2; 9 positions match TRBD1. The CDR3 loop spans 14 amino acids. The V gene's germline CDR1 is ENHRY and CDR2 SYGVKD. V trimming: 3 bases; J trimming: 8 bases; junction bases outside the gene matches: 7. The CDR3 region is CAISDPRTGEGYTF. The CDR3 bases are TGTGCCATCAGTGACCCTAGGACAGGGGAAGGCTACACCTTC.

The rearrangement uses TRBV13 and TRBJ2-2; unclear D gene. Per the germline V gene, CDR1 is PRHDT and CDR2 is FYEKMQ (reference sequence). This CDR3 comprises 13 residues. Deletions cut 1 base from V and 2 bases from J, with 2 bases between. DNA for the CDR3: TGTGCCAGCAGCTTAGTCAACACCGGGGAGCTGTTTTTT. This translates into CASSLVNTGELFF.

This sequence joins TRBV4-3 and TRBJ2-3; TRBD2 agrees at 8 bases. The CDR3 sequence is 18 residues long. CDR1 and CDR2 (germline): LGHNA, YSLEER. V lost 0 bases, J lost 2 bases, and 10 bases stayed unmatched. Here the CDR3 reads CASSQDQAGGQYTDTQYF. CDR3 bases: TGCGCCAGCAGCCAAGATCAGGCGGGGGGACAATACACAGATACGCAGTATTTT.

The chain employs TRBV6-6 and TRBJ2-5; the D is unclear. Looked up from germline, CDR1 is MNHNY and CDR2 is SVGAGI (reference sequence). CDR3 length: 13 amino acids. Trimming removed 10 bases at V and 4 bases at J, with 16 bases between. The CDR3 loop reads CATNEYRVETQYF. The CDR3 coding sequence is TGTGCCACCAACGAGTATAGGGTAGAGACCCAGTACTTC.

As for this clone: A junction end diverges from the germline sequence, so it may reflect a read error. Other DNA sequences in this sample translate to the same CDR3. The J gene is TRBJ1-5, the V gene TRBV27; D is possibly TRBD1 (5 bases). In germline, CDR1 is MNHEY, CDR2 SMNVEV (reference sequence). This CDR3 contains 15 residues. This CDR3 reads CASSQQGQSNQPQHF. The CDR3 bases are TGTGCCAGCAGCCAGCAGGGTCAGAGCAATCAGCCTCAGCATTTT.

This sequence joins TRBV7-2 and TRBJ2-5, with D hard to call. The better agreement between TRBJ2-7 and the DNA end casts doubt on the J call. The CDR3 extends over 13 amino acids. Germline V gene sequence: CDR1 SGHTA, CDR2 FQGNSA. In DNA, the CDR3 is TGTGCCAGCAGCTCCTCACGGAGCTACGAGCAGTACTTC. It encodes CASSSSRSYEQYF.

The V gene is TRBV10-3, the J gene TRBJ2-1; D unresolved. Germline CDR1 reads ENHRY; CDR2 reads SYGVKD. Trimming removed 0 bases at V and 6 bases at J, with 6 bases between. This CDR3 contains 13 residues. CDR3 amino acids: CAISESRPNEQFF. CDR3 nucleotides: TGTGCCATCAGTGAGTCCCGACCCAATGAGCAGTTCTTC.

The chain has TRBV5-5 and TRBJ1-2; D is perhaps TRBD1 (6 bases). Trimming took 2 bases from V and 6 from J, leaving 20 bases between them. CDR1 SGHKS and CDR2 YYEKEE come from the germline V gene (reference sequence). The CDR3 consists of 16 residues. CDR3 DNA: TGTGCCAGCAGCTTCTTTGGAACGGCGGGGGCGGATGGCTACACCTTC. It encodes CASSFFGTAGADGYTF. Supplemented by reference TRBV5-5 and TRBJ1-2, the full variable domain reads DAGVTQSPTHLIKTRGQQVTLRCSPISGHKSVSWYQQVLGQGPQFIFQYYEKEERGRGNFPDRFSARQFPNYSSELNVNALLLGDSALYLCASSFFGTAGADGYTFGSGTRLTVV.

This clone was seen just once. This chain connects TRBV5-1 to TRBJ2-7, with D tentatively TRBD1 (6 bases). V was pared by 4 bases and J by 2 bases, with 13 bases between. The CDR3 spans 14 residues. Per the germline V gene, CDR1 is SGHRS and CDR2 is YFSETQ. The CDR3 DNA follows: TGCGCCAGCAGCCCGGGACAAGAACCCTACGAGCAGTACTTC. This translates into CASSPGQEPYEQYF.

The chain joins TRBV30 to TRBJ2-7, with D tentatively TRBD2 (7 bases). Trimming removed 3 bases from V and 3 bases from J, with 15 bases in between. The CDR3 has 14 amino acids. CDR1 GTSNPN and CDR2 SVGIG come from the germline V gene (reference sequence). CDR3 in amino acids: CAWSGGPEFYEQYF. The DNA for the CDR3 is TGTGCCTGGAGCGGGGGGCCGGAGTTCTACGAGCAGTACTTC.

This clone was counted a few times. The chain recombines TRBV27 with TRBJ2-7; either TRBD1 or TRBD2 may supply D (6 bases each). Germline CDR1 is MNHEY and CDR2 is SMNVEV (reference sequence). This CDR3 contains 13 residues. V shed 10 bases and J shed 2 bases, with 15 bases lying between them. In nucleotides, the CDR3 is TGTGCCACCTCGGAGGGGGTTACCTACGAGCAGTACTTC. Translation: CATSEGVTYEQYF.

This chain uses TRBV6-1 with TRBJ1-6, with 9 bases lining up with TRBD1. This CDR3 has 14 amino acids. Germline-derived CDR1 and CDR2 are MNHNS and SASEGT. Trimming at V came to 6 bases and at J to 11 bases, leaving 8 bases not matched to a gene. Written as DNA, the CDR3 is TGTGCCAGCAGCGAGGACAGGGGCTCGACACCCCTCCACTTT. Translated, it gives CASSEDRGSTPLHF.

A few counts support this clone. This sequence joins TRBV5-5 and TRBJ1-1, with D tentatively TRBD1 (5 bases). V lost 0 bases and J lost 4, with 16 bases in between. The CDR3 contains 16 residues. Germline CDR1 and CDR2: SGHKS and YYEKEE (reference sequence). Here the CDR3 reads CASSLATQGEGTEAFF. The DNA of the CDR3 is TGTGCCAGCAGCTTGGCTACGCAGGGAGAAGGCACTGAAGCTTTCTTT.

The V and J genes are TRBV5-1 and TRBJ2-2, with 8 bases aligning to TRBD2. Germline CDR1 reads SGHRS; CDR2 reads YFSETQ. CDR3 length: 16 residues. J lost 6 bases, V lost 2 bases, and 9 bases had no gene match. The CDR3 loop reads CASSFSGGALAGELFF. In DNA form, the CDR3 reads TGCGCCAGCAGCTTTTCCGGGGGGGCCCTCGCCGGGGAGCTGTTTTTT.

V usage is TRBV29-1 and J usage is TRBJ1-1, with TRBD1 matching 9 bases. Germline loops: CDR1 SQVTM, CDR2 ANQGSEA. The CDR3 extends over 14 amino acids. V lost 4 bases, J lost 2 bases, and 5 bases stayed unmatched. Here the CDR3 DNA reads TGCAGCGTTGCGAGGACAGGGGCAAACACTGAAGCTTTCTTT. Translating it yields CSVARTGANTEAFF.

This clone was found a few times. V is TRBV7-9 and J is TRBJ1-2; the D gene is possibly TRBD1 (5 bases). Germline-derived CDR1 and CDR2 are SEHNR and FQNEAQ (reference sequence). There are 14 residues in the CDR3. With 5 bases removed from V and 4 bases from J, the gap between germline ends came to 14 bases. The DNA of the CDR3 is TGTGCCAGCAGCGGACAAGGGGTGCGCTATGGCTACACCTTC. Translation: CASSGQGVRYGYTF.

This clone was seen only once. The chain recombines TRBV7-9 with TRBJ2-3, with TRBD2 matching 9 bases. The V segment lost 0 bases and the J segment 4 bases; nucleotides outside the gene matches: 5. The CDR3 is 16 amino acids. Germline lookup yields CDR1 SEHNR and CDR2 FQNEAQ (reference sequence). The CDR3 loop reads CASSLALSGGPDTQYF. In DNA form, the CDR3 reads TGTGCCAGCAGCTTAGCGCTAAGCGGGGGGCCAGATACGCAGTATTTT.

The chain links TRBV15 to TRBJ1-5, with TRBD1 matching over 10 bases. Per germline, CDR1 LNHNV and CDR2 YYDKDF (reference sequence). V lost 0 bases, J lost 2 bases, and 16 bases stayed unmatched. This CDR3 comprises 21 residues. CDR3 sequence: CATSREGTGAPWMLCNQPQHF. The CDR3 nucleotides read TGTGCCACCAGCAGAGAGGGGACAGGGGCCCCATGGATGCTCTGCAATCAGCCCCAGCATTTT.